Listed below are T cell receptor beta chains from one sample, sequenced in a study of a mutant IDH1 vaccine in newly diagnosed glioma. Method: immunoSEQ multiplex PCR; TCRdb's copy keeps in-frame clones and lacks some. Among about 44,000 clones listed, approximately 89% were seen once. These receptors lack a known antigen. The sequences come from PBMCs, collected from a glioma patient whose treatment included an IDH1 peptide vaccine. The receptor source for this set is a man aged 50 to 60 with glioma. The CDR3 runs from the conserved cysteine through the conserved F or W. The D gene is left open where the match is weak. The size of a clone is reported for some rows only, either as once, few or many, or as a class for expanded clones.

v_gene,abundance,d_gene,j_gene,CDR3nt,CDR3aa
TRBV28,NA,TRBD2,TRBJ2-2,TGTGCGGGGACTAGCGGGACGAACACCGGGGAGCTGTTTTTT,CAGTSGTNTGELFF
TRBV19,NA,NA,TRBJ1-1,TGTGCCAGTACCATCCGAGGGCCTATGAACACTGAAGCTTTCTTT,CASTIRGPMNTEAFF
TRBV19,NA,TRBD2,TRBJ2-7,TGTGCCAGTAGTATTGAGTCTAGCGGGATCGAGCAGTACTTC,CASSIESSGIEQYF
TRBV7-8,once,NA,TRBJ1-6,TGTGCCAGCAGCTACGACACGGCTGGAATATCATATAATTCACCCCTCCACTTT,CASSYDTAGISYNSPLHF
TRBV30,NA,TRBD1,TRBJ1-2,TGTGCCTGGAGTGTACAAGACAGGGATGGCTACACCTTC,CAWSVQDRDGYTF
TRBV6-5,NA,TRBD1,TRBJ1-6,TGTGCCACCCCGGGACAGGCTAATTCACCCCTCCACTTT,CATPGQANSPLHF
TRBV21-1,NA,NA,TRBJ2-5,TGTGCCAGAAAAGATGTCCGGGACAGTCAAGAGACCCAGTACTTC,CARKDVRDSQETQYF
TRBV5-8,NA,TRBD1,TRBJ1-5,TGTGCCAGCAGCTTGGGGACAGGGAATCAGCCCCAGCATTTT,CASSLGTGNQPQHF
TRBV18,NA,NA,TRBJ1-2,TGTGCCAGCTCACCAACGAATTACTATGGCTACACCTTC,CASSPTNYYGYTF
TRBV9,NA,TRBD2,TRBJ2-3,TGTGCCAGCAGCGTCGGGACTAGCGGGTCTACAGATACGCAGTATTTT,CASSVGTSGSTDTQYF
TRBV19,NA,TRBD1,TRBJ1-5,TGTGCCAGTACTTCGACAGGGCCCCCCGATCAGCCCCAGCATTTT,CASTSTGPPDQPQHF
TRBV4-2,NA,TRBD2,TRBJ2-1,TGTGCCAGCAGCCGTAGCGGGGGCTACTACAATGAGCAGTTCTTC,CASSRSGGYYNEQFF
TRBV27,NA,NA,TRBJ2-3,TGTGCCAGCAGTTCAAATCCTAGCACAGATACGCAGTATTTT,CASSSNPSTDTQYF
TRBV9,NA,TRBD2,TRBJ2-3,TGTGCCAGCAGCACGACTAGCGGGGGGACAGATACGCAGTATTTT,CASSTTSGGTDTQYF
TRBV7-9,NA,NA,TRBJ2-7,TGTGCCAGCAGCTTAACAGGTGTAGGCGAGCAGTACTTC,CASSLTGVGEQYF
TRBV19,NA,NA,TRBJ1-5,TGTGCCACAAGCGATAGAACCAATCAGCCCCAGCATTTT,CATSDRTNQPQHF
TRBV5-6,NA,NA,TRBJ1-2,TGTGCCAGCAGCTTTCGGGGCAGTAACTATGGCTACACCTTC,CASSFRGSNYGYTF
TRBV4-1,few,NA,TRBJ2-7,TGCGCCAGCAGCCAAGATGGCGGGGATTCCTACGAGCAGTACTTC,CASSQDGGDSYEQYF
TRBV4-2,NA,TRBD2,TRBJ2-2,TGTGCCAGCAGCCCCGGGACTAGCGGGGTCAACACCGGGGAGCTGTTTTTT,CASSPGTSGVNTGELFF
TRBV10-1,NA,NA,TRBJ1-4,TGCGCCCGCGCTCAGTCGGATGAAAAACTGTTTTTT,CARAQSDEKLFF
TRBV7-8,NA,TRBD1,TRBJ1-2,TGTGCCAGCAGCGCCTCCCGCCCGGGACAGAGTCTGGGGTATGGCTACACCTTC,CASSASRPGQSLGYGYTF